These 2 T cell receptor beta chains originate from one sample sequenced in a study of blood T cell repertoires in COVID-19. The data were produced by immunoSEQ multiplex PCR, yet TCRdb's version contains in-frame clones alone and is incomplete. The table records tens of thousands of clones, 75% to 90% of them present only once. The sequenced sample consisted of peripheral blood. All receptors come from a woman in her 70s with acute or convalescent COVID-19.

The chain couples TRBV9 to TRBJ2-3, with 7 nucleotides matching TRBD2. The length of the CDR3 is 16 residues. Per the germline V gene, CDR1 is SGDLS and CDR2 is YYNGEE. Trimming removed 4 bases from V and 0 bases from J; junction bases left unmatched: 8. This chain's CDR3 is CASSPLPSGSTDTQYF. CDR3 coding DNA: TGTGCCAGCAGCCCACTCCCTAGCGGAAGCACAGATACGCAGTATTTT.

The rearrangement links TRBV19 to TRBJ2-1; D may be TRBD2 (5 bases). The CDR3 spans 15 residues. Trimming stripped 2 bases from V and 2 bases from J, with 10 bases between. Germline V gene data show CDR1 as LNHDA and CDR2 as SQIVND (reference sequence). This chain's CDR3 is CASSIQPGTYNEQFF. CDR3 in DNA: TGTGCCAGTAGTATACAACCGGGGACCTACAATGAGCAGTTCTTC.